One sample yielded the 20 T cell receptor beta chains listed below, sequenced in a study of cytomegalovirus exposure and HLA in healthy donors. The primer mix had 60 Vbeta and 13 Jbeta primers. The table came from immunoSEQ multiplex PCR; TCRdb's copy has only in-frame clones and leaves some out. The sample holds about 120,000 clones, 78% seen once. The material sequenced was PBMCs. These receptors came from a woman in her 30s in good health and CMV-seropositive.

The CDR3 is CASSPDITNTIYF. The DNA of the CDR3 is TGTGCCAGTAGTCCCGACATCACGAACACCATATATTTT. This chain connects TRBV19 to TRBJ1-3, with D hard to call. With 5 bases removed from V and 7 bases from J, the gap between germline ends came to 12 bases. The CDR3 runs 13 residues. Germline V lookup: CDR1 LNHDA, CDR2 SQIVND (reference sequence).

This chain links TRBV30 with TRBJ2-4, with 10 bases identical to TRBD2. J was trimmed by 0 bases and V by 0 bases; bases with no gene match: 8. From germline, CDR1 is GTSNPN and CDR2 SVGIG (reference sequence). This CDR3 contains 18 residues. Here the CDR3 DNA reads TGTGCCTGGAGTGTGTCTAGCGGGGGTTTTCTAGCCAAAAACATTCAGTACTTC. Encoded protein: CAWSVSSGGFLAKNIQYF.

J is TRBJ2-5 and V is TRBV7-2; 9 bases agree with TRBD1. The CDR3 has 15 residues. The germline V gene has CDR1 SGHTA and CDR2 FQGNSA. The V and J ends lost 3 bases and 4 bases, in that order; junction bases with no gene match: 6. CDR3 residues: CASSFNKGQGETQYF. CDR3 in DNA: TGTGCCAGCAGCTTTAACAAGGGACAGGGAGAGACCCAGTACTTC.

The gene calls are TRBV6-5 and TRBJ1-2; tentatively, D is TRBD1 (6 bases). The CDR3 length is 15 residues. V shed 5 bases and J shed 2 bases, with 15 bases lying between them. The germline gives CDR1 MNHEY, CDR2 SVGAGI. CDR3 nucleotides: TGTGCCAGCAGTCAACTCATTGACAGGAACTATGGCTACACCTTC. Translated: CASSQLIDRNYGYTF.

In its sample, this clone was seen a few times. The J gene is TRBJ2-7, the V gene TRBV7-9; TRBD1 is a possible D gene (5 bases). The CDR3 spans 12 residues. V shed 5 bases and J shed 3 bases, with 8 bases lying between them. Germline CDR1 is SEHNR and CDR2 is FQNEAQ (reference sequence). The CDR3 region has the DNA TGTGCCAGCAGCGGTCAGGGCTACGAGCAGTACTTC. Translated, it gives CASSGQGYEQYF. The full variable domain, with the rest looked up from reference TRBV7-9 and TRBJ2-7, is DTGVSQNPRHKITKRGQNVTFRCDPISEHNRLYWYRQTLGQGPEFLTYFQNEAQLEKSRLLSDRFSAERPKGSFSTLEIQRTEQGDSAMYLCASSGQGYEQYFGPGTRLTVT.

The chain joins TRBV12-5 to TRBJ2-7, with TRBD1 matching over 7 bases. Trimming took 7 bases from V and 7 from J; bases not matched to a gene: 16. In germline, CDR1 is LGHNT, CDR2 FRNRAP. This CDR3 region has 15 residues. This CDR3 reads CASAAVRQGTGEQYF. CDR3 bases: TGTGCTAGTGCCGCGGTCAGACAGGGCACGGGTGAGCAGTACTTC.

The genes are TRBV6-1 and TRBJ1-5, with 7 bases fitting TRBD1. After removal of 7 bases from V and 7 bases from J, the junction contained 10 bases not matched to a gene. The CDR3 contains 14 residues. Germline V CDR1 and CDR2: MNHNS, SASEGT. In DNA, the CDR3 is TGTGCCAGCACCGACAGGGCTTCGCTGCAGCCCCAGCATTTT. It is translated as CASTDRASLQPQHF.

This chain uses TRBV7-9 with TRBJ2-5; TRBD1 aligns across 7 bases. Germline assignment: CDR1 SEHNR and CDR2 FQNEAQ (reference sequence). CDR3 length: 15 amino acids. Germline trimming cut 4 bases from V and 4 bases from J; bases unmatched to any gene: 9. DNA for the CDR3: TGTGCCAGCAGCTCAAACAGGGGCCGCGTAGAGACCCAGTACTTC. This sequence encodes CASSSNRGRVETQYF.

This chain joins TRBV5-1 and TRBJ2-5; 10 bases fit TRBD1. V gave up 4 bases and J gave up 3 bases; unmatched junction bases: 12. Germline assignment: CDR1 SGHRS and CDR2 YFSETQ. This CDR3 spans 17 amino acids. The CDR3 loop is CASSPGTGAQWEETQYF. In DNA form, the CDR3 reads TGCGCCAGCAGCCCCGGGACAGGGGCCCAATGGGAAGAGACCCAGTACTTC.

The chain has TRBV2 and TRBJ2-1; 7 positions match TRBD2. From germline, CDR1 is SNHLY and CDR2 FYNNEI. There are 19 residues in the CDR3. Trimming took 8 bases from V and 2 from J; bases not matched to a gene: 21. DNA for the CDR3: TGTGCCAGCCGGGTTCCCACGAACGCCCCCCGGGGGGCCTACAATGAGCAGTTCTTC. This encodes CASRVPTNAPRGAYNEQFF.

The sample holds one count of this clone. The V call is TRBV9, the J call TRBJ1-3, with 7 bases matching TRBD1. The CDR3 has 17 amino acids. Looked up from germline, CDR1 is SGDLS and CDR2 is YYNGEE. The V gene end was trimmed by 5 bases and the J gene end by 0 bases; junction bases not matched to a gene: 11. The CDR3 nucleotides read TGTGCCAGCAGTGAGGGGGCCCAGGGCCGCTCTGGAAACACCATATATTTT. Residues: CASSEGAQGRSGNTIYF.

The V and J genes are TRBV5-1 and TRBJ2-5, with 10 bases matching TRBD2. The germline CDR1 and CDR2 sequences are SGHRS and YFSETQ. The CDR3 consists of 14 residues. With 5 bases clipped from V and 2 bases from J, the junction kept 3 bases outside the gene matches. CDR3 loop: CASRPAGGQETQYF. The CDR3 DNA reads TGCGCCAGCAGGCCAGCGGGGGGGCAAGAGACCCAGTACTTC.

This clone came up a few times. The CDR3: CASSIFGQKNSPLHF. For the CDR3, the DNA is TGTGCCAGTAGTATATTTGGACAGAAGAATTCACCCCTCCACTTT. The chain employs TRBV19 and TRBJ1-6; maybe TRBD1 (6 bases). This CDR3 region has 15 residues. Germline V gives CDR1 LNHDA, CDR2 SQIVND (reference sequence). Trimming pared 2 bases from V and 7 bases from J, leaving 12 bases between.

J is TRBJ2-5 and V is TRBV2; possibly TRBD1 for D (6 bases). This CDR3 is built from 16 residues. V was pared by 5 bases and J by 3 bases, with 19 bases between. Germline V lookup: CDR1 SNHLY, CDR2 FYNNEI. In nucleotides, the CDR3 is TGTGCCAGCAGTCACGCAGACAGGATTTTGGAAGAGACCCAGTACTTC. Translating it yields CASSHADRILEETQYF.

This chain connects TRBV6-1 to TRBJ1-2; the D is unclear. V was cut by 0 bases and J by 8 bases, with 16 bases left in between. The CDR3 is 15 amino acids. The germline gives CDR1 MNHNS, CDR2 SASEGT. The CDR3 DNA follows: TGTGCCAGCAGTGAAGCGTACCACGGCGGAGCGGGCTACACCTTC. Translating it yields CASSEAYHGGAGYTF.

The V call is TRBV30, the J call TRBJ1-1; no reliable D call. Germline V gene lookup returns CDR1 GTSNPN and CDR2 SVGIG (reference sequence). The CDR3 contains 13 residues. Trimming took off 3 bases at V and 0 bases at J, with 8 bases between the two ends. The CDR3 nucleotides read TGTGCCTGGAGCCGAGATCTGAACACTGAAGCTTTCTTT. It yields the protein CAWSRDLNTEAFF. The complete variable domain, with remaining parts taken from reference TRBV30 and TRBJ1-1, reads SQTIHQWPATLVQPVGSPLSLECTVEGTSNPNLYWYRQAAGRGLQLLFYSVGIGQISSEVPQNLSASRPQDRQFILSSKKLLLSDSGFYLCAWSRDLNTEAFFGQGTRLTVV.

V gene TRBV7-2 combines with J gene TRBJ2-5; TRBD2 matches at 12 bases. V lost 7 bases to trimming and J lost 2 bases; unmatched junction nucleotides: 14. The CDR3 extends over 18 amino acids. CDR1 is SGHTA and CDR2 is FQGNSA in the germline V gene. CDR3 coding DNA: TGTGCCAGCACGTTGACTAGCGGGGGCCCCGCACAACAAGAGACCCAGTACTTC. This translates into CASTLTSGGPAQQETQYF.

The chain carries TRBV9 and TRBJ1-1; the D gene is possibly TRBD1 (5 bases). V was trimmed by 0 bases and J by 4 bases, leaving 7 bases between them. Germline-derived CDR1 and CDR2 are SGDLS and YYNGEE. The CDR3 contains 13 residues. CDR3 in amino acids: CASSVGGFTEAFF. The CDR3 nucleotides are TGTGCCAGCAGCGTAGGGGGCTTCACTGAAGCTTTCTTT. The full variable domain, in which reference TRBV9 and TRBJ1-1 provide the parts outside the CDR3, is DSGVTQTPKHLITATGQRVTLRCSPRSGDLSVYWYQQSLDQGLQFLIQYYNGEERAKGNILERFSAQQFPDLHSELNLSSLELGDSALYFCASSVGGFTEAFFGQGTRLTVV.

The chain links TRBV6-5 to TRBJ1-3, with D tentatively TRBD1 (6 bases). Trimming took off 6 bases at V and 8 bases at J, with 20 bases between the two ends. Looked up from germline, CDR1 is MNHEY and CDR2 is SVGAGI. CDR3 size: 15 residues. CDR3 region: CASSYSTGRADTIYF. The CDR3 coding sequence is TGTGCCAGCAGCTATTCGACAGGCCGAGCGGACACCATATATTTT.

The chain combines TRBV30 with TRBJ1-6; 7 nucleotides match TRBD1. V gave up 3 bases and J gave up 0 bases; unmatched junction bases: 2. CDR1 and CDR2 from the germline V gene are GTSNPN and SVGIG (reference sequence). This CDR3 is 15 amino acids long. The CDR3 is CAWSSGGSYNSPLHF. The CDR3 nucleotides are TGTGCCTGGAGCTCAGGGGGCTCCTATAATTCACCCCTCCACTTT.